Each of the 14 T cell receptor beta chains below was sequenced from the same sample in a study of cytomegalovirus exposure and HLA in healthy donors. It was with 60 Vbeta and 13 Jbeta primers that the PCR ran. Generated by immunoSEQ multiplex PCR, the TCRdb table keeps only in-frame clones and is missing some. The data hold 200,000 to 250,000 clones, with roughly 80% observed a single time. The specimen was PBMCs. These receptor sequences come from a woman between 40 and 50 years old in good health and CMV-seropositive.

The V gene is TRBV4-3, the J gene TRBJ2-6; D not certain. There are 16 residues in the CDR3. Germline V gene sequence: CDR1 LGHNA, CDR2 YSLEER. Trimming took off 0 bases at V and 1 base at J, with 7 bases between the two ends. CDR3 sequence reads: CASSQEVGSGANVLTF. CDR3 nucleotides: TGCGCCAGCAGCCAAGAGGTCGGTTCTGGGGCCAACGTCCTGACTTTC.

The chain links TRBV19 to TRBJ1-2; tentatively, D is TRBD1 (5 bases). This CDR3 is 11 amino acids long. Germline CDR1 LNHDA, CDR2 SQIVND (reference sequence). V lost 7 bases and J 8 bases, leaving 11 bases between the germline ends. CDR3 nucleotide sequence: TGTGCCAGTACCGGGGGGGTCGGCTACACCTTC. Its protein product is CASTGGVGYTF.

As DNA, the CDR3 is TGTGCCAGCAGCTTAGCGGGAGGAATGACCGGGGAGCTGTTTTTT. As protein: CASSLAGGMTGELFF. V is TRBV7-9 and J is TRBJ2-2; weak D call: TRBD2 (6 bases). This CDR3 has 15 residues. Germline values: CDR1 SEHNR, CDR2 FQNEAQ (reference sequence). V shed 0 bases and J shed 5 bases, with 10 bases lying between them.

This rearrangement joins TRBV7-3 to TRBJ2-7; 10 bases fit TRBD1. Unmatched junction bases numbered 21, after V lost 0 bases and J lost 7 bases. This CDR3 has 20 residues. Looked up from germline, CDR1 is SGHTA and CDR2 is FQGTGA. CDR3 region: CASSLTVRQGACRETREQYF. CDR3 coding DNA: TGTGCCAGCAGCTTAACGGTAAGACAGGGGGCTTGTCGGGAGACGCGGGAGCAGTACTTC.

V is TRBV9 and J is TRBJ1-1, with TRBD1 matching 7 bases. V gave up 4 bases and J gave up 4 bases; unmatched junction bases: 10. Germline lookup yields CDR1 SGDLS and CDR2 YYNGEE. The length of the CDR3 is 15 residues. The CDR3 DNA is TGTGCCAGCAGCCCTATCACAGGGGTGGTCACTGAAGCTTTCTTT. Its protein product is CASSPITGVVTEAFF.

The chain combines TRBV19 with TRBJ2-1, with TRBD2 identical over 11 bases. This CDR3 spans 16 amino acids. Germline loops: CDR1 LNHDA, CDR2 SQIVND (reference sequence). With 4 bases clipped from V and 9 bases from J, the junction kept 11 bases outside the gene matches. CDR3 coding DNA: TGTGCCAGTAGTAAAACTAGCGGGGGACCATTTGGTGAGCAGTTCTTC. Its translation: CASSKTSGGPFGEQFF.

The V and J genes are TRBV30 and TRBJ1-5; D call uncertain. Germline V CDR1 and CDR2: GTSNPN, SVGIG (reference sequence). The CDR3 loop spans 13 amino acids. V shed 0 bases and J shed 6 bases, with 9 bases lying between them. The CDR3 protein is CAWSVSGAQPQHF. CDR3 nucleotide sequence: TGTGCCTGGAGTGTATCAGGTGCTCAGCCCCAGCATTTT.

The rearrangement links TRBV11-1 to TRBJ1-1, with D maybe TRBD1 (5 bases). The CDR3 is 15 amino acids. Trimming stripped 2 bases from V and 1 base from J, with 11 bases between. Germline values: CDR1 SGHAT, CDR2 FQDESV (reference sequence). CDR3 coding DNA: TGTGCCAGCAGCTTATCTCCCGGGGGGAACACTGAAGCTTTCTTT. Encoded protein: CASSLSPGGNTEAFF.

The rearrangement links TRBV9 to TRBJ1-6, with D tentatively TRBD1 (6 bases). The CDR3 contains 15 residues. Germline CDR1 reads SGDLS; CDR2 reads YYNGEE. Trimming removed 4 bases at V and 6 bases at J, with 14 bases between. The CDR3 nucleotides are TGTGCCAGCAGCCCTCGACAGGCGGTTAATTCACCCCTCCACTTT. Its translation is CASSPRQAVNSPLHF.

This chain connects TRBV4-2 to TRBJ2-7; 9 bases are shared with TRBD2. The length of the CDR3 is 16 residues. Losses at the gene ends were 0 bases for V and 1 base for J; bases not matched to a gene: 4. CDR1 LGHNA and CDR2 YNFKEQ come from the germline V gene. The CDR3 reads CASSQEAGGRSYEQYF. The CDR3 bases are TGTGCCAGCAGCCAAGAGGCGGGAGGGAGGTCCTACGAGCAGTACTTC.

The chain combines TRBV4-3 with TRBJ1-4; D gene unclear. V lost 3 bases and J lost 7, with 12 bases in between. The CDR3 contains 14 residues. Per the germline V gene, CDR1 is LGHNA and CDR2 is YSLEER. DNA of the CDR3: TGCGCCAGCAGCCATTTAATCCGGGGTGAAAAACTGTTTTTT. Amino acids: CASSHLIRGEKLFF.

V gene TRBV9 combines with J gene TRBJ2-3; possibly TRBD1 for D (5 bases). Trimming removed 4 bases from V and 8 bases from J, with 8 bases in between. This CDR3 contains 11 residues. Looked up from germline, CDR1 is SGDLS and CDR2 is YYNGEE. CDR3 amino acids: CASSSRGTQYF. CDR3 coding DNA: TGTGCCAGCAGCTCAAGGGGTACGCAGTATTTT.

The rearrangement links TRBV11-2 to TRBJ2-1; TRBD1 aligns across 9 bases. This CDR3 spans 13 amino acids. Germline loops: CDR1 SGHAT, CDR2 FQNNGV. J lost 6 bases, V lost 3 bases, and 0 bases had no gene match. Written as DNA, the CDR3 is TGTGCCAGCAGCTTGACAGGGGGCAATGAGCAGTTCTTC. It translates to CASSLTGGNEQFF.

The DNA of the CDR3 is TGTGCCAGCAGTGCTCAGGGGAATCAGCCCCAGCATTTT. Protein: CASSAQGNQPQHF. The rearrangement uses TRBV25-1 and TRBJ1-5; TRBD1 is a possible D gene (6 bases). V gave up 4 bases and J gave up 4 bases, with 8 bases separating them. This CDR3 is built from 13 residues. The germline V gene encodes CDR1 MGHDK and CDR2 SYGVNS.